Listed here are 17 T cell receptor beta chains from one sample, sequenced in a study of T cells after posttransplantation cyclophosphamide. Profiling relied on immunoSEQ multiplex PCR, and the TCRdb table lists in-frame clones only, not all of them. The sample has some 40,000 clones, none seen only once. The sequenced sample was PBMCs. The receptors stem from a man aged 40-50 years in good health, CMV-negative, and a related stem cell transplant donor.

This clone has a handful of counts. J is TRBJ2-5 and V is TRBV29-1; perhaps TRBD1 as D (5 bases). The CDR3 spans 11 residues. With 7 bases removed from V and 3 bases from J, the gap between germline ends came to 9 bases. Germline V gene lookup returns CDR1 SQVTM and CDR2 ANQGSEA. The CDR3 sequence: CSGGWEETQYF. Here the CDR3 DNA reads TGCAGCGGGGGCTGGGAAGAGACCCAGTACTTC.

This clone has a count of ten or more. This chain uses TRBV5-6 with TRBJ1-1, with 8 bases identical to TRBD1. The CDR3 covers 15 residues. Germline V lookup: CDR1 SGHDT, CDR2 YYEEEE. Germline trimming cut 2 bases from V and 5 bases from J; bases unmatched to any gene: 8. CDR3 in amino acids: CASSFRQGRRTEAFF. The CDR3 nucleotides read TGTGCCAGCAGCTTTAGACAGGGGCGGCGTACTGAAGCTTTCTTT.

There are a few counts of this clone. This chain connects TRBV5-4 to TRBJ2-1, with 7 bases matching TRBD2. Germline V lookup: CDR1 SGHNT, CDR2 YYREEE (reference sequence). The CDR3 sequence is 15 residues long. The J segment lost 4 bases and the V segment lost 4 bases, leaving 8 bases of the junction unmatched. The CDR3 DNA reads TGTGCCAGCAGCCTGACTAGCCACACTTACAATGAGCAGTTCTTC. Translated, it gives CASSLTSHTYNEQFF.

This clone occurred many times. The rearrangement joins TRBV11-2 to TRBJ2-3; a weak D match, TRBD1 (5 bases). Germline CDR1 and CDR2: SGHAT and FQNNGV. The CDR3 is 14 amino acids. V was shortened by 2 bases and J by 2 bases, with 8 bases between the two germline ends. CDR3 amino acids: CASSLRQYTDTQYF. The CDR3 DNA is TGTGCCAGCAGCTTAAGACAGTACACAGATACGCAGTATTTT. The full variable domain, its missing parts supplied by reference TRBV11-2 and TRBJ2-3, is EAGVAQSPRYKIIEKRQSVAFWCNPISGHATLYWYQQILGQGPKLLIQFQNNGVVDDSQLPKDRFSAERLKGVDSTLKIQPAKLEDSAVYLCASSLRQYTDTQYFGPGTRLTVL.

This clone has ten or more counts. The chain is built from TRBV6-1 and TRBJ1-3, with 8 bases that match TRBD1. The V gene end was trimmed by 6 bases and the J gene end by 3 bases; junction bases not matched to a gene: 4. Germline V lookup: CDR1 MNHNS, CDR2 SASEGT. The CDR3 totals 14 residues. The CDR3 coding sequence is TGTGCCAGCAGGGACAGGGTTGGTGGAAACACCATATATTTT. Translation: CASRDRVGGNTIYF.

This clone came up many times. The rearrangement joins TRBV7-9 to TRBJ2-1, with D possibly being TRBD2 (6 bases). Per germline, CDR1 SEHNR and CDR2 FQNEAQ (reference sequence). V was pared by 2 bases and J by 4 bases, with 9 bases between. The CDR3 extends over 14 amino acids. CDR3 in amino acids: CASSLTGEYNEQFF. CDR3 nucleotides: TGTGCCAGCAGCTTAACGGGGGAGTACAATGAGCAGTTCTTC.

This clone was picked up many times. The chain couples TRBV7-2 to TRBJ1-1; 7 bases agree with TRBD1. The CDR3 consists of 15 residues. Germline V CDR1 and CDR2: SGHTA, FQGNSA. Unmatched junction bases numbered 7, after V lost 5 bases and J lost 1 base. The CDR3 protein is CASSPSTGQNTEAFF. In DNA form, the CDR3 reads TGTGCCAGCAGCCCCTCGACAGGGCAGAACACTGAAGCTTTCTTT.

This clone was detected many times. The CDR3 region has the DNA TGTGCCGTAGGAACCCTACAGGGCTCTGGGGCCAACGTCCTGACTTTC. Its protein is CAVGTLQGSGANVLTF. This rearrangement joins TRBV6-6 to TRBJ2-6, with D possibly TRBD1 on 6 matching bases. V lost 11 bases, J lost 0 bases, and 17 bases lay in between. The CDR3 contains 16 residues. CDR1 is MNHNY, CDR2 SVGAGI, per germline (reference sequence).

This chain connects TRBV27 to TRBJ2-4, with 9 bases matching TRBD1. Germline lookup yields CDR1 MNHEY and CDR2 SMNVEV (reference sequence). V shed 5 bases and J 1 base; nucleotides not matched to a gene: 3. The CDR3 contains 15 residues. The chain's CDR3 is CASSAGTGAKNIQYF. CDR3 nucleotides: TGTGCCAGCAGTGCAGGGACAGGGGCCAAAAACATTCAGTACTTC.

This clone was detected many times. This chain connects TRBV5-1 to TRBJ1-2; D perhaps matches TRBD1 (6 bases). Trimming left V 0 bases short and J 1 base short, with 10 bases between. Germline V gene data show CDR1 as SGHRS and CDR2 as YFSETQ. The CDR3 loop spans 15 amino acids. CDR3 in amino acids: CASSLETGLNYGYTF. The DNA for the CDR3 is TGCGCCAGCAGCTTGGAGACAGGTCTTAACTATGGCTACACCTTC.

Many counts were recorded for this clone. V usage is TRBV11-3 and J usage is TRBJ1-2; TRBD1 might be the D (5 bases). The CDR3 consists of 16 residues. Germline V gene sequence: CDR1 SGHNT, CDR2 YENEEA. The V gene lost 4 bases and the J gene lost 1 base, with 16 bases spanning the gap. The CDR3 region has the DNA TGTGCCAGCAGCTCCCCTTTTGGGGGGGTTAACTATGGCTACACCTTC. Translating gives CASSSPFGGVNYGYTF.

This chain links TRBV6-5 with TRBJ2-3; 9 bases match TRBD2. Germline V lookup: CDR1 MNHEY, CDR2 SVGAGI. V shed 0 bases and J 5 bases; nucleotides not matched to a gene: 6. CDR3 size: 16 residues. DNA of the CDR3: TGTGCCAGCAGTTACTCGGGCGGGGGGGAGGGAGATACGCAGTATTTT. Protein: CASSYSGGGEGDTQYF.

This clone was picked up many times. The J gene is TRBJ2-1, the V gene TRBV5-1; possibly TRBD1 for D (6 bases). The V gene lost 5 bases and the J gene lost 7 bases, with 19 bases spanning the gap. CDR1 SGHRS and CDR2 YFSETQ come from the germline V gene. This CDR3 has 15 amino acids. CDR3 in DNA: TGCGCCAGCAGGACAATTACAGGGATAGGGAATGAGCAGTTCTTC. It codes for CASRTITGIGNEQFF.

V usage is TRBV25-1 and J usage is TRBJ2-1; no reliable D call. Germline V CDR1 and CDR2: MGHDK, SYGVNS. The CDR3 contains 11 residues. V was pared by 6 bases and J by 6 bases, with 6 bases between. The CDR3 here is CASRWANEQFF. CDR3 bases: TGTGCCAGCAGATGGGCCAATGAGCAGTTCTTC.

This clone was picked up many times. This CDR3 is CASSPRSGGWNYGYTF. DNA of the CDR3: TGTGCCAGTAGTCCCCGATCCGGGGGATGGAACTATGGCTACACCTTC. The V and J genes are TRBV19 and TRBJ1-2; tentative D call: TRBD1 (5 bases). The CDR3 is 16 amino acids. In germline, CDR1 is LNHDA, CDR2 SQIVND (reference sequence). Trimming took off 5 bases at V and 2 bases at J, with 18 bases between the two ends.

This clone was found many times. The rearrangement links TRBV5-4 to TRBJ1-4; possible D gene TRBD1, 6 bases. Between the trimmed V and J ends, which lost 4 bases and 4 bases, there was a span of 11 bases. This CDR3 is built from 14 residues. Per the germline V gene, CDR1 is SGHNT and CDR2 is YYREEE (reference sequence). CDR3 residues: CASSQDSGNEKLFF. The CDR3, as DNA: TGTGCCAGCAGCCAGGACAGTGGTAATGAAAAACTGTTTTTT.

The genes are TRBV4-3 and TRBJ1-6; tentative D call: TRBD1 (5 bases). This CDR3 is 16 amino acids long. Trimming left V 1 base short and J 5 bases short, with 12 bases between. The V gene's germline CDR1 is LGHNA and CDR2 YSLEER. The DNA for the CDR3 is TGCGCCAGCAGCCAAGGGAGGGGTTCGGATAATTCACCCCTCCACTTT. It encodes CASSQGRGSDNSPLHF.